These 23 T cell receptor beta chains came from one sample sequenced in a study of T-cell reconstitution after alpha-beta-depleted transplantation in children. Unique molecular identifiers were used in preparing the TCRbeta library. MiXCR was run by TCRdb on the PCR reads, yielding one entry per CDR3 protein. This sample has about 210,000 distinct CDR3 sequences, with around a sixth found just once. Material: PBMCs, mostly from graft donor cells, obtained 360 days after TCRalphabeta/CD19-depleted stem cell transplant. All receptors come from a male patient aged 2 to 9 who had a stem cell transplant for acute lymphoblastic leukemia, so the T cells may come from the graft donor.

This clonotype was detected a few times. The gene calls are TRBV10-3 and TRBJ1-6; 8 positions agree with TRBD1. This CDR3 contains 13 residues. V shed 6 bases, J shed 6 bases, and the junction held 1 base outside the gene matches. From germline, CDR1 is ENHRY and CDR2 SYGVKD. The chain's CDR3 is CAIRTGVNSPLHF. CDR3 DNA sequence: TGTGCCATCAGGACAGGGGTTAATTCACCCCTCCACTTT.

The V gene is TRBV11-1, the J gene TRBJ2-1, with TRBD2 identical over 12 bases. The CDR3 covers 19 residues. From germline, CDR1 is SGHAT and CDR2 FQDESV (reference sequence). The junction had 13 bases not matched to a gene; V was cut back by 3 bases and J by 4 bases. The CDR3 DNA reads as TGTGCCAGCAGCTTCGAACTAGCGGGGGGTTTTAGCGGATACAATGAGCAGTTCTTC. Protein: CASSFELAGGFSGYNEQFF.

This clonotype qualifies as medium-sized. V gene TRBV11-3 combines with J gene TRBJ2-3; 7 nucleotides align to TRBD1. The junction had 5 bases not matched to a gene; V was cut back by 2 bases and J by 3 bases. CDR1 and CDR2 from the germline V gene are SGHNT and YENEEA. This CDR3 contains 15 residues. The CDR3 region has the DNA TGTGCCAGCAGCTTACAAGGACAGGAAACAGATACGCAGTATTTT. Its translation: CASSLQGQETDTQYF.

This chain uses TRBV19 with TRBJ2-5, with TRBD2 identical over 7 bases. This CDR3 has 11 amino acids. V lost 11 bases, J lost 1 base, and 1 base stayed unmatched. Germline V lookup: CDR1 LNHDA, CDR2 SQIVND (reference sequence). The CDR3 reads CAAGVQETQYF. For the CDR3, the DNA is TGTGCCGCGGGGGTCCAAGAGACCCAGTACTTC.

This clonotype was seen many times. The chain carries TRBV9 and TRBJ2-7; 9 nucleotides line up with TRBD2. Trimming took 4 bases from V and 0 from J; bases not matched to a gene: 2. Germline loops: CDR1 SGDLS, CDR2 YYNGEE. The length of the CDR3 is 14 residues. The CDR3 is CASSLGLASYEQYF. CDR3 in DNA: TGTGCCAGCAGCTTGGGACTAGCCTCCTACGAGCAGTACTTC.

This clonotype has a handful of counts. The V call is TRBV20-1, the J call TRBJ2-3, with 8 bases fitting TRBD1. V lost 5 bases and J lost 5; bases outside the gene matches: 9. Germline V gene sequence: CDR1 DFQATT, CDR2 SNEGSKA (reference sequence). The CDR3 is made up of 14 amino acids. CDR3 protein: CSAEDRVVGDTQYF. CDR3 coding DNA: TGCAGTGCTGAGGACAGGGTAGTTGGAGATACGCAGTATTTT.

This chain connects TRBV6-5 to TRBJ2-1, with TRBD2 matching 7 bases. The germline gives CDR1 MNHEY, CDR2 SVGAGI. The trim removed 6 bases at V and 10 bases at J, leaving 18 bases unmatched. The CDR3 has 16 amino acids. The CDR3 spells CASRGDRLAVAKEQFF. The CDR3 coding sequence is TGTGCCAGCAGGGGGGACCGGCTAGCGGTCGCCAAGGAGCAGTTCTTC.

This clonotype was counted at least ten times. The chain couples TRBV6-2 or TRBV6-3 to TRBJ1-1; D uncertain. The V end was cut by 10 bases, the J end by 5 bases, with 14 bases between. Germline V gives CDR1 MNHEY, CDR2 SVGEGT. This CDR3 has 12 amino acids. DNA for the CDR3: TGTGCCACCACTGGCTTTTTTACTGAAGCTTTCTTT. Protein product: CATTGFFTEAFF.

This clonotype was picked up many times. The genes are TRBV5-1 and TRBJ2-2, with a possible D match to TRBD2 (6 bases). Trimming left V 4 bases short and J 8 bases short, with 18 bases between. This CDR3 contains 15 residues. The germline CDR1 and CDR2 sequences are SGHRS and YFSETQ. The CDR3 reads CASSRGLGATGELFF. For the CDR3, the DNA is TGCGCCAGCAGCAGGGGACTGGGAGCTACGGGGGAGCTGTTTTTT.

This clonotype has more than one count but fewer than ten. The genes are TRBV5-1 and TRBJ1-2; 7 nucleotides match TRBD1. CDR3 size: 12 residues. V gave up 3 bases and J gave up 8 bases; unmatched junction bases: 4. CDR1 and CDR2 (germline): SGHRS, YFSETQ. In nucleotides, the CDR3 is TGCGCCAGCAGCTGGGGGACAGACGGCTACACCTTC. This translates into CASSWGTDGYTF. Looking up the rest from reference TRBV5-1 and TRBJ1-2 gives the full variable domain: KAGVTQTPRYLIKTRGQQVTLSCSPISGHRSVSWYQQTPGQGLQFLFEYFSETQRNKGNFPGRFSGRQFSNSRSEMNVSTLELGDSALYLCASSWGTDGYTFGSGTRLTVV.

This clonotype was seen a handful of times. As DNA, the CDR3 is TGTGCCAGCAGCTCACCGGATTTAGGTTACGAAAAACTGTTTTTT. Translated: CASSSPDLGYEKLFF. The chain couples TRBV5-5 to TRBJ1-4; the D is unclear. V dropped 3 bases and J dropped 8 bases, with 17 bases sitting between them. Germline loops: CDR1 SGHKS, CDR2 YYEKEE (reference sequence). CDR3 length: 15 residues.

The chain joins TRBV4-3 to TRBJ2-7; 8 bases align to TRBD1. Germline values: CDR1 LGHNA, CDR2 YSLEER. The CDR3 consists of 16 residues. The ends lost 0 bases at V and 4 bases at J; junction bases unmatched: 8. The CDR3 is CASSQEARGQAYEQYF. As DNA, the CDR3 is TGCGCCAGCAGCCAAGAGGCCAGGGGGCAAGCATACGAGCAGTACTTC.

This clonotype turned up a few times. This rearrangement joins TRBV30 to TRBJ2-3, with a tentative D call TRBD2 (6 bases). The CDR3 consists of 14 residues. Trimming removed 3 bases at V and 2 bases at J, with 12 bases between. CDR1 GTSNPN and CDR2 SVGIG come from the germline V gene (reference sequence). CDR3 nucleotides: TGTGCCTGGAGCGGGAGCTTTCTCACAGATACGCAGTATTTT. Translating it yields CAWSGSFLTDTQYF. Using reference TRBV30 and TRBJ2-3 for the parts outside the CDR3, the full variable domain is SQTIHQWPATLVQPVGSPLSLECTVEGTSNPNLYWYRQAAGRGLQLLFYSVGIGQISSEVPQNLSASRPQDRQFILSSKKLLLSDSGFYLCAWSGSFLTDTQYFGPGTRLTVL.

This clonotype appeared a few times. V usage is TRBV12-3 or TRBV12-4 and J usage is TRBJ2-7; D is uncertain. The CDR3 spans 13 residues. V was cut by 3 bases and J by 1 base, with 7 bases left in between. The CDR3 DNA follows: TGTGCCAGCAGTTTGGTTCGATCCTACGAGCAGTACTTC. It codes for CASSLVRSYEQYF.

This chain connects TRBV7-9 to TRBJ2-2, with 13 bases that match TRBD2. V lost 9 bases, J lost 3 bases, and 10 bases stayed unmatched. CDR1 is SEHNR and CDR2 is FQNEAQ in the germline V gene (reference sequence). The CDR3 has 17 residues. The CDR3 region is CARGPGLAGVYTGELFF. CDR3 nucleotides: TGTGCCAGGGGCCCCGGACTAGCGGGGGTTTACACCGGGGAGCTGTTTTTT.

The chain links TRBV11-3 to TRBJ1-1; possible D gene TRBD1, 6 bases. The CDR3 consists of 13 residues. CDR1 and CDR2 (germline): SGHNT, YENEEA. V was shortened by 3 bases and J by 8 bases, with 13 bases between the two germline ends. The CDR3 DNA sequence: TGTGCCAGCAGCTTGGTCGAAGGGGGAGAAGCTTTCTTT. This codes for CASSLVEGGEAFF.

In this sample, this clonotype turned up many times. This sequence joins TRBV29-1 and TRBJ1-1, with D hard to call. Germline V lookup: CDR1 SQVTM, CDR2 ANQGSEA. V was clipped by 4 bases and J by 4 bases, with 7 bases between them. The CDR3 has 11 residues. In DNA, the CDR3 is TGCAGCGTTGGGCGGGTCACTGAAGCTTTCTTT. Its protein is CSVGRVTEAFF. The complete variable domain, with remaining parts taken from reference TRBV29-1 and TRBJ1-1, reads SAVISQKPSRDICQRGTSLTIQCQVDSQVTMMFWYRQQPGQSLTLIATANQGSEATYESGFVIDKFPISRPNLTFSTLTVSNMSPEDSSIYLCSVGRVTEAFFGQGTRLTVV.

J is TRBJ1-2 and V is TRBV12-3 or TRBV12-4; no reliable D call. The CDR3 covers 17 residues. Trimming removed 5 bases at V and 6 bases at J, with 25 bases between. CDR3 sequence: CASSLTGQVPIIHGYTF. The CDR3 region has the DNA TGTGCCAGCAGTCTTACTGGTCAAGTACCAATTATCCATGGCTACACCTTC.

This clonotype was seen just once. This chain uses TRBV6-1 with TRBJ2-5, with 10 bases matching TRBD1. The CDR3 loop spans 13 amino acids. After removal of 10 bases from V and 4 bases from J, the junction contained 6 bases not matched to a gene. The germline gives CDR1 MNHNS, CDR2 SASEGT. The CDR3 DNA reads TGTGCCACCCAAGGGGACAGGGGAGAGACCCAGTACTTC. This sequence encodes CATQGDRGETQYF.

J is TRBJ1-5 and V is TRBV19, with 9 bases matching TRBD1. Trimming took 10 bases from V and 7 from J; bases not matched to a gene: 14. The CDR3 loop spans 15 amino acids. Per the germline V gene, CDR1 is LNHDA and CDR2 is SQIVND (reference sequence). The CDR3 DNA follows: TGTGCCACCAATTCTGTGGACAGGGGTTACCAGCCCCAGCATTTT. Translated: CATNSVDRGYQPQHF. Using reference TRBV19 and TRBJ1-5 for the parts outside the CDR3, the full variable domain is DGGITQSPKYLFRKEGQNVTLSCEQNLNHDAMYWYRQDPGQGLRLIYYSQIVNDFQKGDIAEGYSVSREKKESFPLTVTSAQKNPTAFYLCATNSVDRGYQPQHFGDGTRLSIL.

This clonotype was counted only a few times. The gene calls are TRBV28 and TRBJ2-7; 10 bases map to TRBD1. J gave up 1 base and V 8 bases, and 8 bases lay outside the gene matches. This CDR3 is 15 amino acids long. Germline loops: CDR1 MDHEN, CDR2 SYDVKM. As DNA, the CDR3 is TGTGCCAGCGGAGGCCGGGACAGGGGTTCCTACGAGCAGTACTTC. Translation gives CASGGRDRGSYEQYF. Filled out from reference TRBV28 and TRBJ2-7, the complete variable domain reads DVKVTQSSRYLVKRTGEKVFLECVQDMDHENMFWYRQDPGLGLRLIYFSYDVKMKEKGDIPEGYSVSREKKERFSLILESASTNQTSMYLCASGGRDRGSYEQYFGPGTRLTVT.

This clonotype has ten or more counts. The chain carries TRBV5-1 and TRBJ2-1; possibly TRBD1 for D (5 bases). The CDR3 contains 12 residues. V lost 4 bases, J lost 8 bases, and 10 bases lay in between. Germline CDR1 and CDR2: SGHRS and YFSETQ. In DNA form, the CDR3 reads TGCGCCAGCAGCCCCACAGGCGATGAGCAGTTCTTC. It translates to CASSPTGDEQFF.

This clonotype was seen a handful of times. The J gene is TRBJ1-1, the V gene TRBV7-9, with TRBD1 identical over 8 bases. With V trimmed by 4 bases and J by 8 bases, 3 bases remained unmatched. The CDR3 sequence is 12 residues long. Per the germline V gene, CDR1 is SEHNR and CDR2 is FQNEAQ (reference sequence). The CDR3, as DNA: TGTGCCAGCAGCTCGGACAGGGCGGAAGCTTTCTTT. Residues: CASSSDRAEAFF.